This T cell receptor beta chain was sequenced during a study of shared clonotypes between healthy human individuals. Findings and caveats of the study: The rarefaction results pointed to incomplete sorted-subset sequencing despite large depth. Sequencing depth was expected to affect clonotype sharing among donors. Across a few donors, naive CD4 shared around 5%, naive CD8 around 3.5%, memory CD4 2% to 2.5%, memory CD8 0.4% to 0.5%.

This clone is a singleton in its sample. What it recognizes is unknown. The method was immunoSEQ multiplex PCR; TCRdb's version includes in-frame clones alone and lacks a portion of them. Of some 500,000 clones listed, approximately 95% were seen once; the top ten hold 0.05% to 0.07%. Study donors comprised healthy, HIV-negative adults devoid of recent acute infection or vaccination. Input material: naive CD4+ T cells sorted from blood. Subset specified: CD45RA+ positively selected. The clonotype comes from a woman aged 25 to 45 in good health.

The DNA of the CDR3 is TGTGCCAGTACAAGGACAGGGGATCCGGCTCCTGGCTACACCTTC. It is translated as CASTRTGDPAPGYTF. The V gene is TRBV19, the J gene TRBJ1-2; TRBD1 matches at 9 bases. Trimming at V came to 7 bases and at J to 7 bases, leaving 13 bases not matched to a gene. The CDR3 consists of 15 residues. Germline V gene sequence: CDR1 LNHDA, CDR2 SQIVND (reference sequence).